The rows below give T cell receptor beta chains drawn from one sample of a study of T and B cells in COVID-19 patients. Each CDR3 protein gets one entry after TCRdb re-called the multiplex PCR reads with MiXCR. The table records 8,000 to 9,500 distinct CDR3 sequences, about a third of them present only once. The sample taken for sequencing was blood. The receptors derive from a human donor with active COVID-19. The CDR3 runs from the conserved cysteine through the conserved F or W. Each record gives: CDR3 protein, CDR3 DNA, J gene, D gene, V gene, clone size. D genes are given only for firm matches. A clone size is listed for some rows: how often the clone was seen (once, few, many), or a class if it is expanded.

CDR3aa: CATSDLTGVGTQETQYF
CDR3nt: TGTGCCACCAGTGATTTAACGGGAGTAGGGACTCAAGAGACCCAGTACTTC
j_gene: TRBJ2-5
d_gene: .
v_gene: TRBV24-1
abundance: once

CDR3aa: CASSSEYSLSVRDGGGYTF
CDR3nt: TGTGCCAGCAGTTCCGAATACAGCCTTTCGGTACGGGACGGAGGGGGCTACACCTTC
j_gene: TRBJ1-2
d_gene: .
v_gene: TRBV13
abundance: .

CDR3aa: CAWGLDTQYF
CDR3nt: TGTGCCTGGGGTTTGGATACGCAGTATTTT
j_gene: TRBJ2-3
d_gene: .
v_gene: TRBV30
abundance: few

CDR3aa: CASSFKPGETQYF
CDR3nt: TGTGCCAGCAGCTTTAAGCCCGGGGAGACCCAGTACTTC
j_gene: TRBJ2-5
d_gene: .
v_gene: TRBV5-5
abundance: few

CDR3aa: CASSPSIAGGRNTQYF
CDR3nt: TGTGCCAGCAGTCCATCAATAGCGGGGGGGCGGAATACGCAGTATTTT
j_gene: TRBJ2-3
d_gene: TRBD2
v_gene: TRBV6-2/TRBV6-3
abundance: .

CDR3aa: CASSMSGAYEQYF
CDR3nt: TGTGCCAGTAGTATGTCGGGGGCCTACGAGCAGTACTTC
j_gene: TRBJ2-7
d_gene: .
v_gene: TRBV19
abundance: .

CDR3aa: CARTGAADTQYF
CDR3nt: TGTGCCAGAACAGGGGCGGCAGATACGCAGTATTTT
j_gene: TRBJ2-3
d_gene: .
v_gene: TRBV5-3
abundance: few

CDR3aa: CASSVSGQGAWNEQFF
CDR3nt: TGTGCCAGCAGTGTCTCCGGACAGGGGGCCTGGAATGAGCAGTTCTTC
j_gene: TRBJ2-1
d_gene: TRBD1
v_gene: TRBV6-1
abundance: .

CDR3aa: CARSCQYPRGKSYNEQFF
CDR3nt: TGTGCCAGAAGCTGTCAGTATCCGAGGGGGAAGTCCTACAATGAGCAGTTCTTC
j_gene: TRBJ2-1
d_gene: .
v_gene: TRBV5-3
abundance: few

CDR3aa: CASSSGPLNQPQHF
CDR3nt: TGTGCCAGCAGTTCCGGACCGCTCAATCAGCCCCAGCATTTT
j_gene: TRBJ1-5
d_gene: .
v_gene: TRBV6-5
abundance: few

CDR3aa: CSVVGRGVYGYTF
CDR3nt: TGCAGCGTTGTTGGGAGAGGGGTTTATGGCTACACCTTC
j_gene: TRBJ1-2
d_gene: .
v_gene: TRBV29-1
abundance: medium-sized

CDR3aa: CASSLGGFGYGYTF
CDR3nt: TGTGCCAGCAGTTTAGGGGGCTTTGGCTATGGCTACACCTTC
j_gene: TRBJ1-2
d_gene: .
v_gene: TRBV27
abundance: few

CDR3aa: CASSTDRVATGELFF
CDR3nt: TGTGCCAGCAGTACGGACAGGGTCGCAACCGGGGAGCTGTTTTTT
j_gene: TRBJ2-2
d_gene: TRBD1
v_gene: TRBV6-5
abundance: many

CDR3aa: CASSQQGGNNEKLFF
CDR3nt: TGTGCCAGTAGTCAGCAGGGGGGTAATAATGAAAAACTGTTTTTT
j_gene: TRBJ1-4
d_gene: TRBD1
v_gene: TRBV19
abundance: .

CDR3aa: CASSPTGQYYGYTF
CDR3nt: TGTGCCAGCAGCCCAACGGGACAGTACTATGGCTACACCTTC
j_gene: TRBJ1-2
d_gene: TRBD1
v_gene: TRBV11-3
abundance: few

CDR3aa: CASSQDQGQVPAEQFF
CDR3nt: TGTGCCAGCAGCCAAGATCAGGGCCAGGTACCAGCAGAGCAGTTCTTC
j_gene: TRBJ2-1
d_gene: .
v_gene: TRBV14
abundance: .

CDR3aa: CSVQGSEAFF
CDR3nt: TGCAGCGTTCAAGGGTCTGAAGCTTTCTTT
j_gene: TRBJ1-1
d_gene: .
v_gene: TRBV29-1
abundance: .

CDR3aa: CAGPDRGAQQPQHF
CDR3nt: TGTGCCGGCCCGGACAGGGGGGCTCAGCAGCCCCAGCATTTT
j_gene: TRBJ1-5
d_gene: TRBD1
v_gene: TRBV6-5
abundance: .

CDR3aa: CASSDSTGNQPQHF
CDR3nt: TGTGCCAGCAGTGACTCGACAGGCAATCAGCCCCAGCATTTT
j_gene: TRBJ1-5
d_gene: .
v_gene: TRBV6-5
abundance: .

CDR3aa: CASSPDSNEQFF
CDR3nt: TGTGCCAGCAGTCCGGACAGCAATGAGCAGTTCTTC
j_gene: TRBJ2-1
d_gene: .
v_gene: TRBV6-5
abundance: .

CDR3aa: CASRSTPLDYGYTF
CDR3nt: TGTGCCAGCAGATCTACTCCCTTAGATTATGGCTACACCTTC
j_gene: TRBJ1-2
d_gene: .
v_gene: TRBV12-3/TRBV12-4
abundance: .

CDR3aa: CASSALGQGETQYF
CDR3nt: TGTGCCAGCAGTGCCCTGGGACAGGGCGAGACCCAGTACTTC
j_gene: TRBJ2-5
d_gene: TRBD1
v_gene: TRBV6-1
abundance: .